This is a list of T cell receptor beta chains from one sample in a study of blood T cell repertoires in COVID-19. Assay used: immunoSEQ multiplex PCR; TCRdb lists only in-frame clones, some missing. In the table there are about 120,000 clones, less than 90% of which are singletons. Sequenced material: peripheral blood. All receptors derive from a woman of 80 years or more with acute or convalescent COVID-19. CDR3s include the opening cysteine and the closing phenylalanine or tryptophan. A D gene is named only where the DNA matches it firmly. The size entry is marked missing in some rows and otherwise reads once, few, many or a size class.

d_call | clone_size | j_call | v_call | cdr3_nt | cdr3_aa
- | - | TRBJ2-3 | TRBV19 | TGTGCCAGCGAATTCCAGGGTTCAGATACGCAGTATTTT | CASEFQGSDTQYF
- | - | TRBJ1-3 | TRBV28 | TGTGCCAGTCAGCGTTCGGGATTGCGGTCTGGAAACACCATATATTTT | CASQRSGLRSGNTIYF
- | - | TRBJ2-1 | TRBV18 | TGTGCCAGCTCACCACCGACAGGCTCCTACAATGAGCAGTTCTTC | CASSPPTGSYNEQFF
TRBD1 | - | TRBJ1-1 | TRBV29-1 | TGCAGCGTCGGGGGCCTACAGGGGGCGCAGACTGAAGCTTTCTTT | CSVGGLQGAQTEAFF
TRBD1 | - | TRBJ1-2 | TRBV6-1 | TGTGCCAGCAGTGACACAGGGGCTCCTTACTATGGCTACACCTTC | CASSDTGAPYYGYTF
- | - | TRBJ1-1 | TRBV2 | TGTGCCAGCAGTGAAGACAGGAACCGCGTAGCTTTCTTT | CASSEDRNRVAFF
- | - | TRBJ1-1 | TRBV14 | TGTGCCAGCAGCCCCCTCGGGAGGGACACTGAAGCTTTCTTT | CASSPLGRDTEAFF
- | - | TRBJ2-1 | TRBV3-1/TRBV3-2 | TGTGCCAGCAGCCAAGTTGGGGGGACTTACAATGAGCAGTTCTTC | CASSQVGGTYNEQFF
TRBD1 | - | TRBJ1-4 | TRBV23-1 | TGCGCCAGCAGTCATGCGAACTACAGGGGAATGTCGATTTTT | CASSHANYRGMSIF
- | - | TRBJ2-3 | TRBV9 | TGTGCCAGCAGCCTTAGCACAGATACGCAGTATTTT | CASSLSTDTQYF
TRBD1 | - | TRBJ2-3 | TRBV14 | TGTGCCAGCAGCCTACAGGGGGCCGGGAGGACAGATACGCAGTATTTT | CASSLQGAGRTDTQYF
TRBD1 | few | TRBJ1-1 | TRBV3-1/TRBV3-2 | TGTGCCAGCAGCCAAGGCCTCGGGGCAGGGGGCCTTCCGTACACTGAAGCTTTCTTT | CASSQGLGAGGLPYTEAFF
- | - | TRBJ2-3 | TRBV18 | TGTGCCAGCTCACCTGGGGCAGGGAGCACAGATACGCAGTATTTT | CASSPGAGSTDTQYF
- | - | TRBJ1-4 | TRBV7-9 | TGTGCCAGCAGACTACAACTACGGGGTCCGGGCGGAAAACTGTTTTTT | CASRLQLRGPGGKLFF
- | few | TRBJ1-6 | TRBV27 | TGTGCCAGCAGTCAAACGGGATTGTATAATTCACCCCTCCACTTT | CASSQTGLYNSPLHF
- | once | TRBJ2-2 | TRBV27 | TGTGCCAGCAGTTTTTTACCGGGATACTCGAACACCGGGGAGCTGTTTTTT | CASSFLPGYSNTGELFF
- | few | TRBJ1-5 | TRBV11-1 | TGTGCCAGCAGCTCGTATAGCAATCAGCCCCAGCATTTT | CASSSYSNQPQHF
TRBD1 | once | TRBJ1-2 | TRBV28 | TGTGCCAGCAGAGGACAGGTTGAGGGCTACACCTTC | CASRGQVEGYTF
- | - | TRBJ2-3 | TRBV6-6 | TGTGCCAGCAGTTACTCGGCGGGGACGCAGTATTTT | CASSYSAGTQYF
TRBD1 | few | TRBJ1-2 | TRBV2 | TGTGCCAGCAGAGGACAGGGTAAAGATGGCTACACCTTC | CASRGQGKDGYTF
- | few | TRBJ1-6 | TRBV19 | TGTGCCAGTAGAAGGGAGTTAGAAGATTCACCCCTCCACTTT | CASRRELEDSPLHF
TRBD2 | once | TRBJ2-3 | TRBV6-2/TRBV6-3 | TGTGCCAGCAGTTACGAGCGGGAGAGCACAGATACGCAGTATTTT | CASSYERESTDTQYF
- | - | TRBJ1-6 | TRBV27 | TGTGCCAGCAGTTTAATACGGGACATCGTTTCACCCCTCCACTTT | CASSLIRDIVSPLHF
- | - | TRBJ2-1 | TRBV6-1 | TGTGCCAGCAGTGATCAGCTAGGAACCTACAATGAGCAGTTCTTC | CASSDQLGTYNEQFF
TRBD1 | few | TRBJ1-2 | TRBV7-8 | TGTGCCAGCAGCTTCGGAGGGGACAGGGACTATGGCTACACCTTC | CASSFGGDRDYGYTF
- | - | TRBJ2-5 | TRBV7-3 | TGTGCCAGCAGCCCTCACAGGGAAGAGACCCAGTACTTC | CASSPHREETQYF
- | - | TRBJ1-2 | TRBV28 | TGTGCCAGCACCACGCAAGGCTCCGAGGCCTATGGCTACACCTTC | CASTTQGSEAYGYTF
- | - | TRBJ2-5 | TRBV5-1 | TGCGCCAGCGGTCAGGAGACCCAGTACTTC | CASGQETQYF
TRBD2 | - | TRBJ2-1 | TRBV28 | TGTGCCAGCAGCGCCCCGGGACTAGCCGGGTCTGAGCAGTTCTTC | CASSAPGLAGSEQFF
TRBD1 | - | TRBJ2-5 | TRBV4-1 | TGCGCCAGCAGCCCGACAGGGGGCGAAGAGACCCAGTACTTC | CASSPTGGEETQYF
- | - | TRBJ1-2 | TRBV19 | TGTGCCAGTAGTATTGGGGGGGGCCAACTACTCGACTATGGCTACACCTTC | CASSIGGGQLLDYGYTF
- | once | TRBJ1-2 | TRBV4-2 | TGTGCCAGCAGCCAAGATCGACAGCCTAACTATGGCTACACCTTC | CASSQDRQPNYGYTF
- | - | TRBJ1-3 | TRBV18 | TGTGCCAGCTCACCACCCGGGGTGTCTTCTGGAAACACCATATATTTT | CASSPPGVSSGNTIYF
TRBD1 | once | TRBJ1-3 | TRBV5-1 | TGCGCCAGCAGCGCAGGGGGCAGTGGAAACACCATATATTTT | CASSAGGSGNTIYF
- | - | TRBJ1-2 | TRBV28 | TGTGCCAGCAGGGCTTCTAACTATGGCTACACCTTC | CASRASNYGYTF
TRBD1 | - | TRBJ2-5 | TRBV11-2 | TGTGCCAGCAGTCCCACAGGGGGTTCGACCCAGTACTTC | CASSPTGGSTQYF
- | few | TRBJ1-2 | TRBV19 | TGTGCCAGTATAGGTGGGGGCCTCGACTATGGCTACACCTTC | CASIGGGLDYGYTF
- | once | TRBJ1-6 | TRBV4-1 | TGCGCCAGCAGCCAACAGGGTACCAATTCACCCCTCCACTTT | CASSQQGTNSPLHF
- | - | TRBJ1-2 | TRBV6-5 | TGTGCCAGCAGTTACTCGCGGGAGTCAGGGTACTATGGCTACACCTTC | CASSYSRESGYYGYTF
- | - | TRBJ2-2 | TRBV7-7 | TGTGCCAGCAGCTTAGATCGGAGTTCGGAGCTGTTTTTT | CASSLDRSSELFF
TRBD1 | - | TRBJ1-1 | TRBV29-1 | TGCAGCGTGGGATGGGGGGACAGGCGAGCTTTCTTT | CSVGWGDRRAFF
- | - | TRBJ2-5 | TRBV7-8 | TGTGCCAGCAGCTTAGACCGCACAGGGCAGGGGGAGACCCAGTACTTC | CASSLDRTGQGETQYF
- | once | TRBJ2-1 | TRBV7-9 | TGTGCCAGCAGCTTGGGACACCAGACCTCCAATGAGCAGTTCTTC | CASSLGHQTSNEQFF
TRBD1 | once | TRBJ1-3 | TRBV11-2 | TGTGCCAGCAGCAAATCCGGGACAGTGGGAAACACCATATATTTT | CASSKSGTVGNTIYF
TRBD1 | - | TRBJ1-4 | TRBV23-1 | TGCGCCAGCAGTCAGCCTCACAGACAGGGAAGGGAAAAACTGTTTTTT | CASSQPHRQGREKLFF
- | - | TRBJ1-2 | TRBV29-1 | TGCAGCGTTGGGACTGGACAGATAGGCTACACCTTC | CSVGTGQIGYTF
- | - | TRBJ2-1 | TRBV6-5 | TGTGCCAGCAGTTACTCGGCGAGGACTCCCGGCAATGAGCAGTTCTTC | CASSYSARTPGNEQFF
- | - | TRBJ1-2 | TRBV5-1 | TGCGCCAGCAGCTTGGTACAAGAGGGTGGCTACACCTTC | CASSLVQEGGYTF